These 16 T cell receptor beta chains were all obtained from the same sample, sequenced in a study of identical twins. TCRdb independently ran MiXCR on the 5' RACE reads; one entry per CDR3 protein. The table lists 1.5 million to 2 million distinct CDR3 sequences, roughly 35% of them singletons. The specimen sequenced was cord blood. Source of these receptors: a newborn girl in good health.

Note on this clonotype: Germline and junction disagree at one end, which may indicate a read error. The chain couples TRBV7-9 to TRBJ2-7, with 10 bases identical to TRBD2. CDR1 and CDR2 (germline): SEHNR, FQNEAQ (reference sequence). This CDR3 region has 14 residues. Here the CDR3 reads CASTLAGVSSEQYF. CDR3 coding DNA: TGTGCCAGCACCCTAGCGGGAGTCTCCTCCGAGCAGTACTTC.

This clonotype showed up just a few times. The chain combines TRBV4-2 with TRBJ2-1; TRBD2 aligns across 7 bases. Germline-derived CDR1 and CDR2 are LGHNA and YNFKEQ. This CDR3 is built from 14 residues. V gave up 3 bases and J gave up 3 bases; unmatched junction bases: 2. CDR3 in DNA: TGTGCCAGCAGCCACGGGACTAACTACAATGAGCAGTTCTTC. Protein product: CASSHGTNYNEQFF.

Comment on this clonotype: This may be a read error, as it is one base from a much larger clone. This sequence joins TRBV7-2 and TRBJ2-1, with D unresolved. Germline values: CDR1 SGHTA, CDR2 FQGNSA. Trimming removed 0 bases from V and 0 bases from J, with 12 bases in between. The CDR3 spans 17 residues. CDR3 loop: CASSLAFSGNSYNEQFF. CDR3 sequence (DNA): TGTGCCAGCAGCTTAGCCTTTTCTGGGAACTCCTACAATGAGCAGTTCTTC.

The chain couples TRBV12-3 or TRBV12-4 to TRBJ1-5; possible D gene TRBD1, 5 bases. V lost 2 bases, J lost 7 bases, and 15 bases lay in between. CDR3 length equals 15 residues. CDR3 amino acids: CASSLRGRVPQPQHF. Written as DNA, the CDR3 is TGTGCCAGCAGTTTAAGGGGACGGGTCCCCCAGCCCCAGCATTTT.

The J gene is TRBJ2-2, the V gene TRBV7-9; tentatively, D is TRBD1 (6 bases). CDR1 and CDR2 (germline): SEHNR, FQNEAQ (reference sequence). V was trimmed by 4 bases and J by 1 base, leaving 7 bases between them. The CDR3 runs 14 residues. CDR3 protein: CASSWGQNTGELFF. In DNA, the CDR3 is TGTGCCAGCAGCTGGGGACAGAACACCGGGGAGCTGTTTTTT.

This clonotype has more than one count but fewer than ten. The chain recombines TRBV28 with TRBJ1-2, with 9 bases matching TRBD1. The V gene end was trimmed by 6 bases and the J gene end by 7 bases; junction bases not matched to a gene: 6. Germline V CDR1 and CDR2: MDHEN, SYDVKM. The CDR3 extends over 13 amino acids. In DNA form, the CDR3 reads TGTGCCAGCAGGGCCGGGACAGGGCCTGGCTACACCTTC. It yields the protein CASRAGTGPGYTF.

The J gene is TRBJ2-3, the V gene TRBV28, with 11 bases fitting TRBD2. The CDR3 sequence is 11 residues long. The germline gives CDR1 MDHEN, CDR2 SYDVKM. The J segment lost 14 bases and the V segment lost 4 bases, leaving 2 bases of the junction unmatched. For the CDR3, the DNA is TGTGCCAGCAGTTCCGGGACTAGCGGGTATTTT. Its translation: CASSSGTSGYF.

This sequence joins TRBV5-1 and TRBJ2-5, with D tentatively TRBD1 (5 bases). The CDR3 sequence is 14 residues long. Between the trimmed V and J ends, which lost 0 bases and 7 bases, there was a span of 13 bases. Germline V CDR1 and CDR2: SGHRS, YFSETQ. The CDR3 reads CASSLEGLDGTQYF. The CDR3 DNA reads TGCGCCAGCAGCTTGGAGGGGCTAGATGGGACCCAGTACTTC.

The chain has TRBV24-1 and TRBJ2-3; D is undetermined. The CDR3 runs to 15 residues. The V gene lost 0 bases and the J gene lost 5 bases, with 11 bases spanning the gap. Germline CDR1 reads KGHDR; CDR2 reads SFDVKD. The CDR3 bases are TGTGCCACCAGTGATTTGAGGGTGGTGGGAGATACGCAGTATTTT. This sequence encodes CATSDLRVVGDTQYF.

The CDR3 sequence is CASAGLAGGPYEQYF. Here the CDR3 DNA reads TGCGCCAGCGCCGGACTAGCGGGGGGGCCGTACGAGCAGTACTTC. V and J are TRBV10-2 and TRBJ2-7, with 15 positions matching TRBD2. The ends lost 8 bases at V and 4 bases at J; junction bases unmatched: 6. The CDR3 has 15 residues. Germline-derived CDR1 and CDR2 are WSHSY and SAAADI.

This clonotype has more than one count but fewer than ten. The rearrangement links TRBV5-1 to TRBJ2-3, with 9 nucleotides matching TRBD2. The CDR3 totals 16 residues. The J segment lost 6 bases and the V segment lost 4 bases, leaving 12 bases of the junction unmatched. Germline CDR1 and CDR2: SGHRS and YFSETQ. The CDR3 DNA reads as TGCGCCAGCAGCCCACTGGCTAGCGGGGCCTCTGATACGCAGTATTTT. The encoded protein is CASSPLASGASDTQYF.

V gene TRBV5-1 combines with J gene TRBJ2-2; D possibly corresponds to TRBD1 (6 bases). V lost 5 bases and J 2 bases, leaving 16 bases between the germline ends. The CDR3 extends over 16 amino acids. From germline, CDR1 is SGHRS and CDR2 YFSETQ. The CDR3 nucleotides are TGCGCCAGCAGTCTCATCGCCAGGGGAAACACCGGGGAGCTGTTTTTT. Translated: CASSLIARGNTGELFF.

This clonotype was counted between two and nine times. The rearrangement joins TRBV6-6 to TRBJ1-6; the D gene is possibly TRBD1 (5 bases). The CDR3 is 14 amino acids. CDR1 is MNHNY, CDR2 SVGAGI, per germline (reference sequence). Trimming stripped 2 bases from V and 9 bases from J, with 11 bases between. DNA for the CDR3: TGTGCCAGCAGTTACCAGGGCGGGATTTCACCCCTCCACTTT. Translation gives CASSYQGGISPLHF.

The sample holds a few counts of this clonotype. This chain connects TRBV3-1 to TRBJ1-2; weak D call: TRBD1 (5 bases). The CDR3 extends over 14 amino acids. V lost 0 bases and J lost 4, with 9 bases in between. Germline-derived CDR1 and CDR2 are LGHDT and YNNKEL (reference sequence). CDR3 in amino acids: CASSQDGRAYGYTF. In DNA, the CDR3 is TGTGCCAGCAGCCAAGATGGCAGGGCCTATGGCTACACCTTC. Full variable domain (rest looked up from reference TRBV3-1 and TRBJ1-2): DTAVSQTPKYLVTQMGNDKSIKCEQNLGHDTMYWYKQDSKKFLKIMFSYNNKELIINETVPNRFSPKSPDKAHLNLHINSLELGDSAVYFCASSQDGRAYGYTFGSGTRLTVV.

The CDR3 sequence: CASSLAPPDGLYEQYF. CDR3 DNA sequence: TGTGCCAGCAGCTTAGCCCCTCCGGACGGACTATACGAGCAGTACTTC. V is TRBV7-9 and J is TRBJ2-7, with D tentatively TRBD2 (6 bases). CDR3 size: 16 residues. Trimming shortened V by 0 bases and J by 4 bases, and 16 bases separated the two germline ends. Germline values: CDR1 SEHNR, CDR2 FQNEAQ (reference sequence).

This rearrangement joins TRBV5-1 to TRBJ1-1, with a possible D match to TRBD1 (5 bases). The length of the CDR3 is 14 residues. Trimming pared 1 base from V and 1 base from J, leaving 8 bases between. CDR1 and CDR2 from the germline V gene are SGHRS and YFSETQ. CDR3 in DNA: TGCGCCAGCAGCTTGTTCGGGGCGAACACTGAAGCTTTCTTT. Its protein is CASSLFGANTEAFF.